A selection of T cell receptor beta chains follows, all from one sample in a study of a mutant IDH1 vaccine in newly diagnosed glioma. Sequencing was performed with immunoSEQ multiplex PCR; in TCRdb, only in-frame clones are kept and a portion is missing. The sample shows 50,000 to 65,000 clones, approximately 78% of them seen only once. The sequenced sample was PBMCs, obtained from a glioma patient treated with radiotherapy, temozolomide or both. All receptors derive from a young man with glioma. Both conserved end residues are part of each CDR3. Fields, in order: J gene, V gene, CDR3 protein.

TRBJ2-7 TRBV4-2 CASSQEAVQYEQYF
TRBJ1-5 TRBV15 CATSRDVGRGGNQPQHF
TRBJ1-4 TRBV4-3 CASSQDSGQGALFF
TRBJ1-2 TRBV5-1 CASRLLTGGGDGYTF
TRBJ2-2 TRBV7-6 CASTEGASGKELFF
TRBJ2-6 TRBV10-3 CAISASAAGANVLTF
TRBJ1-3 TRBV2 CASSPHRASGNTIYF
TRBJ2-2 TRBV7-9 CASSFGQTGELFF
TRBJ1-2 TRBV5-6 CASSTLDLGHTF
TRBJ1-2 TRBV5-6 CASSLNTAQRSYTF
TRBJ1-1 TRBV6-1 CASSKNRGGGEAFF
TRBJ1-1 TRBV5-1 CASSMGRRGQNTEAFF
TRBJ2-7 TRBV4-1 CASSQVGLLAGGGSYEQYF
TRBJ1-1 TRBV7-9 CASSFLLTKNTEAFF
TRBJ1-1 TRBV25-1 CASSESTGGFGVYTEAFF
TRBJ1-1 TRBV18 CASLPRGQGSTEAFF
TRBJ2-1 TRBV6-5 CASSLDRGSYNEQFF
TRBJ1-3 TRBV4-3 CASSHLGDGGNTIYF
TRBJ1-1 TRBV29-1 CSGLGTGEAFF
TRBJ1-1 TRBV4-3 CASSQGEQVNTEAFF
TRBJ1-5 TRBV19 CASSFRQGGNQPQHF
TRBJ1-1 TRBV14 CASSHRGTEAFF
TRBJ1-6 TRBV30 CARRLTSSYNSPLHF
TRBJ1-2 TRBV4-3 CASSQDRRTGGDYGYTF